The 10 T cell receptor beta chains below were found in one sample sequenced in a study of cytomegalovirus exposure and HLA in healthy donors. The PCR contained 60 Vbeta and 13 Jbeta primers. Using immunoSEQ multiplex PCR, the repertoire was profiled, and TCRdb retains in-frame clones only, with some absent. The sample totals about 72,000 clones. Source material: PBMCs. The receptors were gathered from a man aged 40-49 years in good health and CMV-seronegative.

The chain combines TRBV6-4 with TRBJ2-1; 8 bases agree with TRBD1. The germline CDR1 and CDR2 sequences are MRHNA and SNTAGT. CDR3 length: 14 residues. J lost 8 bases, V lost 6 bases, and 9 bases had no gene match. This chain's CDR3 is CASSRGQGTHEQFF. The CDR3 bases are TGTGCCAGCAGCCGAGGACAGGGTACCCATGAGCAGTTCTTC.

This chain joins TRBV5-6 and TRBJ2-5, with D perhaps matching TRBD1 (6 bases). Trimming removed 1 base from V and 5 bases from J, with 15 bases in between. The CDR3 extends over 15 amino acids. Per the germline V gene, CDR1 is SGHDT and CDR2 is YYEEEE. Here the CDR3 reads CASSLTTTGWETQYF. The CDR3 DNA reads TGTGCCAGCAGCTTGACGACAACAGGGTGGGAGACCCAGTACTTC.

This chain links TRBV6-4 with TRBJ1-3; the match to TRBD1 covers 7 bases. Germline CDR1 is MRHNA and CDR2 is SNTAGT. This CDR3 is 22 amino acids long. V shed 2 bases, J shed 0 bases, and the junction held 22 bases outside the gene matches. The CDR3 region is CASSDGTAELGPMFSSGNTIYF. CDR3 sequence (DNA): TGTGCCAGCAGTGACGGGACAGCGGAATTGGGGCCAATGTTCAGCTCTGGAAACACCATATATTTT.

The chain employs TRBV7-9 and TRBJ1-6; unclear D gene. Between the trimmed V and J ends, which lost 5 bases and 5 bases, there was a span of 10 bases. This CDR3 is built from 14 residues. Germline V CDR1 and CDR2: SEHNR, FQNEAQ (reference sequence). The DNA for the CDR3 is TGTGCCAGCAGCCCAGGAGGCAATAATTCACCCCTCCACTTT. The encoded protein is CASSPGGNNSPLHF.

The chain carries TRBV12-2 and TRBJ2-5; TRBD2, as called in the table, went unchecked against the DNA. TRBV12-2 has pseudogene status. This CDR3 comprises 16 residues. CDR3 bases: TGTGCAAGTCGCTGGGGACTAGCGGGGGCGCAAGAGACCCAGTACTTC. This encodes CASRWGLAGAQETQYF.

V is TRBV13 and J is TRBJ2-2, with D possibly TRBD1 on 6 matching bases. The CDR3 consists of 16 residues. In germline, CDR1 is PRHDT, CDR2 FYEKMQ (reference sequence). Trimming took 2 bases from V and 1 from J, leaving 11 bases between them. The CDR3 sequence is CASSLPPRGNTGELFF. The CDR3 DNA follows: TGTGCCAGCAGCTTACCCCCCAGGGGGAACACCGGGGAGCTGTTTTTT. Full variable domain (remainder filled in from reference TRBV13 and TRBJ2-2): AAGVIQSPRHLIKEKRETATLKCYPIPRHDTVYWYQQGPGQDPQFLISFYEKMQSDKGSIPDRFSAQQFSDYHSELNMSSLELGDSALYFCASSLPPRGNTGELFFGEGSRLTVL.

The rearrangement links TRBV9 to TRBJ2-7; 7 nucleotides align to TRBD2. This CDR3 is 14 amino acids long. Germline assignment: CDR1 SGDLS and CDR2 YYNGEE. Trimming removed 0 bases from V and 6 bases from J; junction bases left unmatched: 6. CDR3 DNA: TGTGCCAGCAGCGTAGGTGGTCGGGAGGTCGAGCAGTACTTC. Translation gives CASSVGGREVEQYF.

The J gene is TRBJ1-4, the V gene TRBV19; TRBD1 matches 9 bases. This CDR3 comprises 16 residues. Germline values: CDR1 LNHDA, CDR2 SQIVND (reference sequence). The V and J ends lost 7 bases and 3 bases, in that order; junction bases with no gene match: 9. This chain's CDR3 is CASKQGAQVSNEKLFF. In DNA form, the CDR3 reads TGTGCCAGTAAACAGGGGGCGCAGGTATCTAATGAAAAACTGTTTTTT.

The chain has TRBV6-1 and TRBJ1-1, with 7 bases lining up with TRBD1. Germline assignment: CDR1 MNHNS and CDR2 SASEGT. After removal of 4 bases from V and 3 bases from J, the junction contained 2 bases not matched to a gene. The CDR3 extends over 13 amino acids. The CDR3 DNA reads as TGTGCCAGCAGTGCCGACAGGGACACTGAAGCTTTCTTT. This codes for CASSADRDTEAFF.

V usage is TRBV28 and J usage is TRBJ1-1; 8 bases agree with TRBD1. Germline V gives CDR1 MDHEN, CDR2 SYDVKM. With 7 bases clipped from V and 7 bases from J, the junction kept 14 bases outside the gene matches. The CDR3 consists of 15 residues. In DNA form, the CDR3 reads TGTGCCAGCACCCAAGAGAGGACAGGGTCGAATGAAGCTTTCTTT. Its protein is CASTQERTGSNEAFF.